The table lists the clone carrying this TCR beta chain with a count of one. The CDR3 is 16 residues long. V lost 2 bases, J lost 1 base, and 13 bases lay in between. Germline V gene data show CDR1 as MNHEY and CDR2 as SVGAGI. This record comes from a study of blood T cell repertoires in COVID-19. In the original processing: By means of reference gene primer amplification, nucleated cell counts were estimated. Only in-frame clones appear in the TCRdb table, and some are missing; sequencing was by immunoSEQ multiplex PCR. That table supplies the V and J calls and clone size; D and trimming were determined from the DNA. The sample gives over 85,000 clones, around 82% of which show up once; approximately 15% is in the top ten.

The specimen sequenced was peripheral blood. The sequence derives from a woman aged 60-70 years with acute or convalescent COVID-19. The chain employs TRBV6-5 and TRBJ2-3, with D perhaps matching TRBD1 (7 bases). CDR3 bases: TGTGCCAGCAGTTACGGGGGAGGACAGGGCACAGATACGCAGTATTTT. Encoded protein: CASSYGGGQGTDTQYF.